The clone carrying this T cell receptor beta chain occurred a few times. The sample originates from a study of response to subunit inactivated influenza vaccine. TCRdb ran MiXCR on the RT-PCR reads and lists one entry per CDR3 protein. This table has around 750,000 distinct CDR3 sequences, around 21% appearing once. The CDR3 spans 16 residues. Germline CDR1 reads DFQATT; CDR2 reads SNEGSKA (reference sequence). Trimming left V 5 bases short and J 3 bases short, with 23 bases between. Sample: PBMCs from blood, taken about 5 days after vaccination. The receptor was isolated from a man aged 45-65 years who received an inactivated influenza vaccine. The chain combines TRBV20-1 with TRBJ2-7; D gene unclear. CDR3 coding DNA: TGCAGTGCTTCTCCCCTCGGCACGGGCGATGACTACGAGCAGTACTTC. Encoded protein: CSASPLGTGDDYEQYF.